The clone carrying this T cell receptor (beta chain) has a single count. This specimen comes from a study of blood T cell repertoires in COVID-19. V was pared by 5 bases and J by 5 bases, with 6 bases of the junction left unmatched. The CDR3 is 14 amino acids. Germline V gene lookup returns CDR1 SGHAT and CDR2 FQNNGV. The method was immunoSEQ multiplex PCR; TCRdb's version includes in-frame clones alone and lacks a portion of them. The sample shows tens of thousands of clones, approximately 80% of them seen only once. The J gene is TRBJ2-1, the V gene TRBV11-2; 7 positions match TRBD1. The sequence came from a human donor in a cohort sampled during active COVID-19. The sample comprised peripheral blood. The DNA for the CDR3 is TGTGCCAGCAGCCCCACTAGGGGGCACAATGAGCAGTTCTTC. It translates to CASSPTRGHNEQFF.